Listed below are T cell receptor beta chains from one sample, sequenced in a study of radiation and T cells in renal cell carcinoma. Sequencing was performed with immunoSEQ multiplex PCR; in TCRdb, only in-frame clones are kept and a portion is missing. The sample records about 130,000 clones, over 75% being singletons. The source material was blood, sampled from a patient whose treatment included radiotherapy and nephrectomy. Every receptor here comes from a woman aged 50 to 65 with renal cell carcinoma. Both conserved end residues are part of each CDR3. The D gene is left open where the match is weak. Some rows mark clone size as missing; the rest say once, few, many or name a class of expanded clone.

>TRBJ2-3|NA|NA|TRBV30|12
CAWTPGTDTQYF
TGTGCCTGGACCCCAGGGACAGATACGCAGTATTTT
>TRBJ1-2|NA|NA|TRBV5-6|17
CASSKGQIYYTNYGYTF
TGTGCCAGCAGCAAAGGACAAATATATTACACTAACTATGGCTACACCTTC
>TRBJ1-2|NA|NA|TRBV4-1|11
CASSQGQGKTF
TGCGCCAGCAGCCAAGGTCAGGGGAAAACCTTC
>TRBJ1-1|NA|NA|TRBV7-9|15
CASSMVGGGNTEAFF
TGTGCCAGCAGTATGGTAGGGGGAGGGAACACTGAAGCTTTCTTT
>TRBJ1-2|NA|NA|TRBV13|13
CASSFWRTYGYTF
TGTGCCAGCAGCTTTTGGCGGACCTACGGCTACACCTTC
>TRBJ1-4|NA|NA|TRBV29-1|12
CSVVLTGGLLFF
TGCAGCGTTGTACTCACCGGGGGGTTACTGTTTTTT
>TRBJ2-2|NA|NA|TRBV7-7|14
CASSSGRNTGELFF
TGTGCTAGCAGCTCGGGTCGGAACACCGGGGAGCTGTTTTTT
>TRBJ1-2|NA|TRBD1|TRBV4-1|17
CASSQGTRDRYNYGYTF
TGCGCCAGCAGCCAGGGCACCCGGGACAGATATAACTATGGCTACACCTTC
>TRBJ2-7|NA|NA|TRBV7-2|18
CASSLGSGGLGILYEQYF
TGTGCCAGCAGCTTAGGGAGCGGCGGACTTGGGATCCTCTACGAGCAGTACTTC
>TRBJ1-2|NA|TRBD1|TRBV15|16
CATSRDLPQGADGYTF
TGTGCCACCAGCAGAGATCTCCCACAGGGGGCCGATGGCTACACCTTC
>TRBJ2-6|NA|NA|TRBV2|18
CASSEAGRVDSGANVLTF
TGTGCCAGCAGTGAGGCCGGCAGGGTGGACTCTGGGGCCAACGTCCTGACTTTC
>TRBJ2-5|once|NA|TRBV18|14
CASSPGGVGETQYF
TGTGCCAGCTCACCCGGAGGGGTAGGAGAGACCCAGTACTTC
>TRBJ1-3|NA|TRBD1|TRBV9|19
CASSVSTGTGIWAGNTIYF
TGTGCCAGCAGCGTCTCAACCGGGACAGGGATCTGGGCTGGAAACACCATATATTTT
>TRBJ1-2|NA|TRBD1|TRBV2|14
CATSGDRANYGYTF
TGTGCCACCTCGGGGGACAGGGCTAACTATGGCTACACCTTC
>TRBJ2-3|NA|NA|TRBV27|14
CASSLSAGTDTQYF
TGTGCCAGCAGTTTATCGGCAGGCACAGATACGCAGTATTTT
>TRBJ1-2|NA|NA|TRBV5-6|12
CASSLDRIGYTF
TGTGCCAGCAGCTTGGACAGAATCGGCTACACCTTC
>TRBJ1-5|NA|NA|TRBV18|14
CASSRQERHQPQHF
TGTGCCAGCTCAAGGCAGGAACGGCACCAGCCCCAGCATTTT
>TRBJ1-3|NA|NA|TRBV6-5|14
CASSYGSSGNTIYF
TGTGCCAGCAGTTACGGGAGCTCTGGAAACACCATATATTTT
>TRBJ1-6|NA|NA|TRBV19|18
CASSIGWTPGFYNSPLHF
TGTGCCAGTAGTATAGGGTGGACACCCGGATTTTATAATTCACCCCTCCACTTT
>TRBJ1-1|NA|NA|TRBV11-2|12
CASSSENTEAFF
TGTGCCAGCAGCTCAGAGAACACTGAAGCTTTCTTT
>TRBJ2-1|NA|TRBD2|TRBV27|17
CASSLWASGGAWGEQFF
TGTGCCAGCAGTTTATGGGCCAGCGGGGGGGCCTGGGGTGAGCAGTTCTTC
>TRBJ1-5|NA|NA|TRBV5-1|13
CASSAGENQPQHF
TGCGCCAGCAGCGCAGGGGAAAATCAGCCCCAGCATTTT
>TRBJ2-5|NA|NA|TRBV5-4|18
CASSVLTPISGLQETQYF
TGTGCCAGCAGTGTTCTTACCCCCATCTCGGGGCTCCAAGAGACCCAGTACTTC
>TRBJ2-7|NA|TRBD1|TRBV5-4|14
CASSSQGGLGEQYF
TGTGCCAGCAGCTCACAGGGGGGTCTTGGCGAGCAGTACTTC
>TRBJ2-7|NA|NA|TRBV7-2|13
CASSLSGNYEQYF
TGTGCCAGCAGCCTTTCAGGAAACTACGAGCAGTACTTC
>TRBJ1-2|NA|NA|TRBV5-1|14
CASSLSDRSLGYTF
TGCGCCAGCAGCTTGTCAGACAGGAGTCTTGGCTACACCTTC
>TRBJ2-3|NA|NA|TRBV19|16
CASSIGDRTITDTQYF
TGTGCCAGTAGTATAGGAGACAGGACTATAACAGATACGCAGTATTTT
>TRBJ1-1|NA|NA|TRBV2|15
CASSEWGEGNTEAFF
TGTGCCAGCAGTGAATGGGGGGAGGGAAACACTGAAGCTTTCTTT
>TRBJ1-1|NA|NA|TRBV6-5|15
CASSYSWQSNTEAFF
TGTGCCAGCAGTTACAGTTGGCAGAGCAACACTGAAGCTTTCTTT